This record covers a single T cell receptor beta chain. The antigen is not known. The entry originates in a study of T cell responses to AZD1222 COVID-19 vaccine. Study conclusions and caveats: Baseline seropositives among AZD1222 recipients totaled only 5 to 7. Increased Spike-specific TCR breadth and depth were observed after two AZD1222 doses. Donors in the cohort were predominantly white British and more often female, and clonal diversity was possibly underestimated. Regions 160-218 and 743-854 held dominance among vaccine-associated CD4 TCRs, which spanned spike.

Measured with immunoSEQ multiplex PCR; TCRdb has only the in-frame clones, and not every one. This table has about 180,000 clones, approximately 90% appearing once. The material was peripheral blood, obtained 28 days after the second dose of the MenACWY control vaccine. This receptor was obtained from an adult who received the MenACWY meningococcal vaccine as a control.

The CDR3 nucleotides read TGTGCCAGCAGCTTGGGCGGAGTTCCCACTGAAGCTTTCTTT. Protein: CASSLGGVPTEAFF. The chain recombines TRBV5-4 with TRBJ1-1, with D hard to call. The CDR3 has 14 amino acids. Germline CDR1 reads SGHNT; CDR2 reads YYREEE (reference sequence). V dropped 0 bases and J dropped 4 bases, with 10 bases sitting between them.